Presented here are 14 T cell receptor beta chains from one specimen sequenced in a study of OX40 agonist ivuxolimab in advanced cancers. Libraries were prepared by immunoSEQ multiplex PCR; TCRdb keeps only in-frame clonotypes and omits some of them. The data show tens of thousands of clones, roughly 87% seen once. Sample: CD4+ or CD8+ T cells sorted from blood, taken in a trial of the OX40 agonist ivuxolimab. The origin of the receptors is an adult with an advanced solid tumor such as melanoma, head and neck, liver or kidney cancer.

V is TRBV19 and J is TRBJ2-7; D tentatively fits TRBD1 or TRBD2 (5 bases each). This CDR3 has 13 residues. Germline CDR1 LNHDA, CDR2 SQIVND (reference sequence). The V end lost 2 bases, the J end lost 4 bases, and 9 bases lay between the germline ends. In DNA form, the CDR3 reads TGTGCCAGTAGTATACGGGACGGATACGAGCAGTACTTC. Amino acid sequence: CASSIRDGYEQYF.

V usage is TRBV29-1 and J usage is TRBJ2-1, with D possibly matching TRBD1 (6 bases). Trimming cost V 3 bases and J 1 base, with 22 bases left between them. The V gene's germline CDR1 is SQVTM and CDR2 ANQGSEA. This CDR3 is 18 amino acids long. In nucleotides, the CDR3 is TGCAGCGTTGATTTGAGGGGGACGACTGCAGTATCCTACAATGAGCAGTTCTTC. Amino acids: CSVDLRGTTAVSYNEQFF.

Written as DNA, the CDR3 is TGTGCCAGCAGTTTCCCCTCTGGGGGGGGGCCGTGCGAGCAGTACTTC. This encodes CASSFPSGGGPCEQYF. The chain has TRBV12-1 and TRBJ2-7; the table assigns TRBD2, which was not confirmed against the DNA. TRBV12-1 has pseudogene status. The length of the CDR3 is 16 residues.

CDR3 protein: CASSLESGNEQFF. DNA for the CDR3: TGTGCCAGCAGCCTGGAGTCGGGAAATGAGCAGTTCTTC. The rearrangement links TRBV7-2 to TRBJ2-1; TRBD2 might be the D (5 bases). Germline assignment: CDR1 SGHTA and CDR2 FQGNSA. Trimming cost V 5 bases and J 7 bases, with 12 bases left between them. This CDR3 is 13 amino acids long.

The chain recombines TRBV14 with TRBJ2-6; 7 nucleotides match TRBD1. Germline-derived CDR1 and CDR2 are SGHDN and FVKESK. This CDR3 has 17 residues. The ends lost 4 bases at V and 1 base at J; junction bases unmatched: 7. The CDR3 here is CASSPIQGRSGANVLTF. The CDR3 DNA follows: TGTGCCAGCAGCCCAATACAGGGGAGATCTGGGGCCAACGTCCTGACTTTC.

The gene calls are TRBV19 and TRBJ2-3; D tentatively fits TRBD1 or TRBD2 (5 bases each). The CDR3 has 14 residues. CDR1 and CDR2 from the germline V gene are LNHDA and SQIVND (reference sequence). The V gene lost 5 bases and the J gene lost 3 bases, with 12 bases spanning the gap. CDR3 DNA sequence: TGTGCCAGTAGTTTCCGGGGCGAGACAGATACGCAGTATTTT. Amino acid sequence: CASSFRGETDTQYF. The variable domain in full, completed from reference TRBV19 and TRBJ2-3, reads DGGITQSPKYLFRKEGQNVTLSCEQNLNHDAMYWYRQDPGQGLRLIYYSQIVNDFQKGDIAEGYSVSREKKESFPLTVTSAQKNPTAFYLCASSFRGETDTQYFGPGTRLTVL.

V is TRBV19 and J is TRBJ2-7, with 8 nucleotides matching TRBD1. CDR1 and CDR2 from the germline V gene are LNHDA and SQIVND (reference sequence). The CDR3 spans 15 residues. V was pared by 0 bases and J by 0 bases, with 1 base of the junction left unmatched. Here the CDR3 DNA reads TGTGCCAGTAGTATAGATCAGGGGGCCTCCTACGAGCAGTACTTC. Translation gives CASSIDQGASYEQYF.

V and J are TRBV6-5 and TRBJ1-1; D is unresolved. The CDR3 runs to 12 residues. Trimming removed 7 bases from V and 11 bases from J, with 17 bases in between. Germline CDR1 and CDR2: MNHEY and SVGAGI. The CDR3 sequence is CASTDGPSGAFF. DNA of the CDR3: TGTGCCAGCACCGACGGACCCTCGGGGGCTTTCTTT.

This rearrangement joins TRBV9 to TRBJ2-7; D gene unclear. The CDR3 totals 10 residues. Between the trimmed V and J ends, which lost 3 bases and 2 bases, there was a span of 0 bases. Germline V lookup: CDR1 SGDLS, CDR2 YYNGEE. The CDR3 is CASSAYEQYF. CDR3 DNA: TGTGCCAGCAGCGCCTACGAGCAGTACTTC. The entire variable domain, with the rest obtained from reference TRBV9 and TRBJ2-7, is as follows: DSGVTQTPKHLITATGQRVTLRCSPRSGDLSVYWYQQSLDQGLQFLIQYYNGEERAKGNILERFSAQQFPDLHSELNLSSLELGDSALYFCASSAYEQYFGPGTRLTVT.

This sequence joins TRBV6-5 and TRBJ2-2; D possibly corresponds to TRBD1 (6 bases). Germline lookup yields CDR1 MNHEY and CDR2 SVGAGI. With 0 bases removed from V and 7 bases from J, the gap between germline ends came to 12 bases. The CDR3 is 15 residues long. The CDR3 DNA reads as TGTGCCAGCAGTTACTCCGACAGGTCATACGGGGAGCTGTTTTTT. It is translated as CASSYSDRSYGELFF.

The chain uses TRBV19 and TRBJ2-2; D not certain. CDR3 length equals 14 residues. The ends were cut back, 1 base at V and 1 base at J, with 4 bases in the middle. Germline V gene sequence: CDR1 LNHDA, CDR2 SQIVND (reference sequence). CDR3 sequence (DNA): TGTGCCAGTAGTATAGGACAGAACACCGGGGAGCTGTTTTTT. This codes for CASSIGQNTGELFF.

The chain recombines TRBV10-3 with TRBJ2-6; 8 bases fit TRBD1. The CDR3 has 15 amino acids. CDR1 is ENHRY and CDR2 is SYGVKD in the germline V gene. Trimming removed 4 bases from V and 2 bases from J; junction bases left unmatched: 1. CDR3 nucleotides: TGTGCCATCAGTGGGACAGGGACTGGGGCCAACGTCCTGACTTTC. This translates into CAISGTGTGANVLTF.

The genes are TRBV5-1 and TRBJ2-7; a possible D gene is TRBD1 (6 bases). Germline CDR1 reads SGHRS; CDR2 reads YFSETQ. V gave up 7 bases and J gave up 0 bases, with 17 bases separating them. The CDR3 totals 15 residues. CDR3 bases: TGCGCCAGCGGCAAGGACAGCTTACTCTCCTACGAGCAGTACTTC. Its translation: CASGKDSLLSYEQYF.

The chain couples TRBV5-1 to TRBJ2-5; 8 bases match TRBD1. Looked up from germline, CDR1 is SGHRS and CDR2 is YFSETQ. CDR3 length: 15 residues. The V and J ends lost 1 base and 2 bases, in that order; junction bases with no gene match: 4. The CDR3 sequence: CASSLPTGAQETQYF. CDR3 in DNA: TGCGCCAGCAGCTTGCCGACAGGGGCTCAAGAGACCCAGTACTTC.